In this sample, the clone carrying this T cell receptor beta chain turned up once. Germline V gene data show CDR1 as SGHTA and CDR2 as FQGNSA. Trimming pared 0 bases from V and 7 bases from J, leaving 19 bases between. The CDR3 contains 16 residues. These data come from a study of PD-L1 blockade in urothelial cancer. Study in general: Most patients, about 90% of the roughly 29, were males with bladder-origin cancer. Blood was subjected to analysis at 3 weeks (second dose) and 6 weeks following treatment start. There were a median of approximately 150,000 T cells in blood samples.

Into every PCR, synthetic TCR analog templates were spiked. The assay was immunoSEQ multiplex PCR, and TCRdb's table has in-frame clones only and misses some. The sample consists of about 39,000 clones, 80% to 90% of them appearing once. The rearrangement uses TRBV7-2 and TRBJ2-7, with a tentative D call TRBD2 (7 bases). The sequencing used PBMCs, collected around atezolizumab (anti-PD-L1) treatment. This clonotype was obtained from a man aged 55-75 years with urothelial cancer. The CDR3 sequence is CASSLAGGGISHEQYF. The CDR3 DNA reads TGTGCCAGCAGCTTAGCGGGCGGGGGCATTTCTCATGAGCAGTACTTC.